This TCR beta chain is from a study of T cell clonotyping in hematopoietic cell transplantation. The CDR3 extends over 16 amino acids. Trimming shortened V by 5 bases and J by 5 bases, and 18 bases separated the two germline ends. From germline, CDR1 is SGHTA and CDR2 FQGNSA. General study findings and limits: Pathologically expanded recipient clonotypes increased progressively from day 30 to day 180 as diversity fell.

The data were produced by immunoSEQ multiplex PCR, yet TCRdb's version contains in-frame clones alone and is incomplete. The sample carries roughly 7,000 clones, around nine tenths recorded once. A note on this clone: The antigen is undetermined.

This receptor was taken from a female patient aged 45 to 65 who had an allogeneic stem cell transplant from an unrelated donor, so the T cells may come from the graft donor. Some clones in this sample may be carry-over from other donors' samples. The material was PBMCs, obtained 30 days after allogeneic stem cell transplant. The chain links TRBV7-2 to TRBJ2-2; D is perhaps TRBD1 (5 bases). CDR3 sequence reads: CASSPRTSLGTGELFF. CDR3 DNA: TGTGCCAGCAGCCCGAGGACATCTTTGGGGACCGGGGAGCTGTTTTTT.